The 15 T cell receptor beta chains below were found in one sample sequenced in a study of blood T cell repertoires in COVID-19 (dated by TCRdb to the early 2020s). Library preparation was by the immunoSEQ multiplex PCR assay. Sourced from immuneACCESS, this table was stored by TCRdb with only in-frame sequences that have V and J called. A share of the clones is absent; for the studies checked, an unresolved V gene accounts for under half, and the remainder has no known explanation. For this sample the table gives around 340,000 clones, of which approximately 86% were detected only once. The top ten constitute about 7.1% of the sample. The sequenced sample consisted of peripheral blood. The receptors shown here come from a woman in her fifties or sixties with COVID-19, enrolled during active disease.

The chain is built from TRBV7-2 and TRBJ2-7; the match to TRBD2 covers 7 bases. This CDR3 is built from 16 residues. CDR1 SGHTA and CDR2 FQGNSA come from the germline V gene. With V trimmed by 4 bases and J by 0 bases, 9 bases remained unmatched. The CDR3 is CASSWGGTGSSYEQYF. The CDR3 DNA reads as TGTGCCAGCAGCTGGGGAGGGACGGGTAGCTCCTACGAGCAGTACTTC. The entire variable domain, with the rest obtained from reference TRBV7-2 and TRBJ2-7, is as follows: GAGVSQSPSNKVTEKGKDVELRCDPISGHTALYWYRQSLGQGLEFLIYFQGNSAPDKSGLPSDRFSAERTGGSVSTLTIQRTQQEDSAVYLCASSWGGTGSSYEQYFGPGTRLTVT.

This clone was observed a few times. The chain combines TRBV6-6 with TRBJ1-5, with 8 nucleotides matching TRBD1. CDR1 is MNHNY, CDR2 SVGAGI, per germline (reference sequence). The CDR3 runs to 14 residues. The junction had 4 bases not matched to a gene; V was cut back by 2 bases and J by 7 bases. This CDR3 is CASSYLTGDQPQHF. The CDR3 nucleotides are TGTGCCAGCAGTTACCTGACAGGGGACCAGCCCCAGCATTTT.

The chain couples TRBV10-3 to TRBJ2-7; the D gene is possibly TRBD1 (6 bases). This CDR3 has 15 amino acids. The germline CDR1 and CDR2 sequences are ENHRY and SYGVKD. Between the trimmed V and J ends, which lost 4 bases and 4 bases, there was a span of 17 bases. The CDR3 nucleotides read TGTGCCATCAGTGGGGACACAGGCTTTCTATACGAGCAGTACTTC. Its protein product is CAISGDTGFLYEQYF.

The chain uses TRBV5-1 and TRBJ2-3; TRBD2 aligns across 11 bases. Germline V gives CDR1 SGHRS, CDR2 YFSETQ. V lost 6 bases, J lost 3 bases, and 6 bases stayed unmatched. The length of the CDR3 is 15 residues. DNA of the CDR3: TGCGCCAGCATTCCGGCTAGCGGGGGGACAGATACGCAGTATTTT. Amino acids: CASIPASGGTDTQYF.

The rearrangement links TRBV13 to TRBJ2-5; the D is unclear. The CDR3 is 13 residues long. CDR1 PRHDT and CDR2 FYEKMQ come from the germline V gene (reference sequence). Trimming left V 3 bases short and J 2 bases short, with 7 bases between. Here the CDR3 reads CASSFYGQETQYF. The CDR3 nucleotides read TGTGCCAGCAGCTTCTACGGGCAAGAGACCCAGTACTTC.

The genes are TRBV5-4 and TRBJ2-5; possible D gene TRBD2, 5 bases. The CDR3 extends over 13 amino acids. Germline assignment: CDR1 SGHNT and CDR2 YYREEE (reference sequence). V was cut by 0 bases and J by 5 bases, with 8 bases left in between. CDR3 region: CASSLDWEETQYF. The DNA of the CDR3 is TGTGCCAGCAGCTTGGACTGGGAGGAGACCCAGTACTTC.

The V call is TRBV11-2, the J call TRBJ1-1, with D hard to call. This CDR3 region has 13 residues. With 5 bases removed from V and 1 base from J, the gap between germline ends came to 8 bases. The V gene's germline CDR1 is SGHAT and CDR2 FQNNGV. The CDR3 sequence: CASSPSGNTEAFF. The CDR3 bases are TGTGCCAGCAGCCCCTCGGGGAACACTGAAGCTTTCTTT.

The count of this clone is one. The chain couples TRBV19 to TRBJ2-4; D is possibly TRBD1 (6 bases). The V end was cut by 5 bases, the J end by 7 bases, with 21 bases between. This CDR3 comprises 16 residues. The germline V gene has CDR1 LNHDA and CDR2 SQIVND (reference sequence). CDR3 sequence: CASSPGQTLARNIQYF. CDR3 DNA: TGTGCCAGTAGTCCAGGACAGACCTTAGCCAGGAACATTCAGTACTTC.

The chain has TRBV23-1 and TRBJ2-7; 7 positions match TRBD1. TRBV23-1 is assigned to the ORF class and has an uncertain function. This CDR3 region has 16 residues. V shed 4 bases, J shed 2 bases, and the junction held 11 bases outside the gene matches. Written as DNA, the CDR3 is TGCGCCAGCAGTCTAGCGACAGGGATTTTCCCCTACGAGCAGTACTTC. As protein: CASSLATGIFPYEQYF.

This clone was detected a few times. This rearrangement joins TRBV3-1 (or the pseudogene TRBV3-2) to TRBJ1-2; D call uncertain. The CDR3 is made up of 16 amino acids. With 3 bases removed from V and 9 bases from J, the gap between germline ends came to 23 bases. Germline assignment: CDR1 LGHDT and CDR2 YNNKEL (reference sequence). CDR3 nucleotides: TGTGCCAGCAGCCAGCCTAGGCTCGGGGTGTGCCTAAGCTACACCTTC. Translation gives CASSQPRLGVCLSYTF.

V and J are TRBV11-1 and TRBJ2-7; 8 bases are shared with TRBD1. Looked up from germline, CDR1 is SGHAT and CDR2 is FQDESV (reference sequence). V lost 0 bases and J lost 2; bases outside the gene matches: 6. The CDR3 extends over 16 amino acids. The CDR3 is CASSLASAGGPYEQYF. The CDR3, as DNA: TGTGCCAGCAGCTTAGCGTCAGCAGGGGGCCCCTACGAGCAGTACTTC.

This clone was detected a few times. The chain recombines TRBV5-4 with TRBJ2-7; 10 positions agree with TRBD2. The CDR3 runs to 17 residues. From germline, CDR1 is SGHNT and CDR2 YYREEE (reference sequence). The J segment lost 3 bases and the V segment lost 2 bases, leaving 11 bases of the junction unmatched. In DNA form, the CDR3 reads TGTGCCAGCAGCTTTGCGGCTAGCGGGGGTCCCGACTACGAGCAGTACTTC. It translates to CASSFAASGGPDYEQYF.

This chain joins TRBV7-3 and TRBJ2-1, with TRBD1 matching over 8 bases. CDR1 and CDR2 (germline): SGHTA, FQGTGA. The length of the CDR3 is 19 residues. V was pared by 1 base and J by 5 bases, with 16 bases of the junction left unmatched. CDR3 region: CASSLIGVRAGGKNNEQFF. DNA of the CDR3: TGTGCCAGCAGCTTAATAGGGGTGAGGGCAGGGGGCAAAAACAATGAGCAGTTCTTC.

This sequence joins TRBV12-3 or TRBV12-4 and TRBJ1-2; D is undetermined. This CDR3 comprises 13 residues. The V end was cut by 4 bases, the J end by 2 bases, with 8 bases between. The CDR3 loop reads CASSSGKNYGYTF. DNA for the CDR3: TGTGCCAGCAGTTCAGGAAAGAACTATGGCTACACCTTC.

The chain links TRBV29-1 to TRBJ1-4; D call uncertain. Per the germline V gene, CDR1 is SQVTM and CDR2 is ANQGSEA. This CDR3 has 15 amino acids. V was pared by 5 bases and J by 4 bases, with 17 bases between. CDR3 protein: CSVNLPGRDNEKLFF. CDR3 nucleotides: TGCAGCGTTAATCTGCCGGGAAGGGATAATGAAAAACTGTTTTTT.